This TCR beta chain was obtained from a study of beta chain features in type 1 diabetes (dated by TCRdb to the late 2010s). Regarding the research as a whole: Mean age, gender distribution, total cell number and subset yield did not differ between patients and healthy donors. The study compared TCRB repertoires of sorted circulating CD4+ T cell subsets between recently diagnosed type 1 diabetes patients and matched healthy donors. Naive and central memory subsets were obtained from all 30 or so donors, but regulatory and stem cell-like memory subsets were isolated from only 8 patients and roughly eight healthy donors. A total of about 99,000,000 sorted cells were examined across all samples, and RNA yield correlated strongly with the number of cells per subset. Here is what the overall study found, with its caveats: At VDJ recombination sites, type 1 diabetes patients had fewer insertions and more deleted nucleotides, which implies abnormalities in thymic rearrangement. PCR may preferentially amplify shorter templates, but because patient and control samples were amplified and corrected together, any resulting skew would affect both groups equally. Because cDNA rather than genomic DNA was sequenced, highly expressing activated cells could have been over-represented, although no difference in activation and CD3 levels was found between groups. Only small numbers of individuals were included in the HLA sub-analyses, which left unresolved whether HLA type had any influence on TCRB rearrangement. Naive, central memory and regulatory TCRB repertoires appeared to be more similar among patients than among healthy donors. Type 1 diabetes patients showed a moderate but significant shortening of TCRB CDR3 length in all four CD4+ subsets.

Sequences SNHLY (CDR1) and FYNNEI (CDR2) are obtained from the germline V gene. From the cysteine through the phenylalanine, the CDR3 covers 11 amino acids. Only the CDR3 region is kept as DNA, spanning 33 bases read in frame from base 1. The germline ends are 8 bases apart after V is trimmed by 6 bases and J by 8 bases. From each donor, a single peripheral blood sample of 100 to 150 mL on average was drawn into heparinised tubes. Naive, central memory, regulatory and stem cell-like memory CD4+ T cells were sorted on a BD FACSAria II using a panel including CD45RO, CCR7, CD25, CD127, CD95 and CD27. Every sorted population had a purity above 95%. PBMCs were isolated right away by Lymphoprep density gradient centrifugation and were stained directly, without culture. To minimize batch effects, samples were stained and sorted in pairs, one healthy donor with one patient per experiment. All of the isolated RNA was reverse transcribed with the High Capacity cDNA Reverse Transcription Kit, so expressed TCRB transcripts were sequenced. Deep immunoSEQ sequencing was performed on naive, central memory and regulatory T cell samples, with an average of roughly 3.3 million total reads per sample. Sorted cells were lysed in RLT buffer, and RNA was extracted using DNase-treated RNeasy Micro or Mini kits according to cell number. To prevent cross-contamination, each cell subset was processed individually, whereas patient and healthy donor samples were processed jointly. The immunoSEQ multiplex PCR was used to amplify TCRB sequences from cDNA, yielding 87-bp fragments that span the CDR3 region. Sequencing of the amplicons was done on the Illumina HiSeq platform. The original pipeline was this. Synthetic template baselines were used to correct PCR bias computationally, reads within Hamming distance 2 were collapsed, and singletons that could not be merged were discarded. Reads were aligned against IMGT to assign V, D and J genes, CDR3 length and insertions or deletions at six rearrangement sites. Clonotype counts were normalized to sorted cell number within each subset before computing true diversity and Gini coefficients with the tcR R package. The overlap coefficient, calculated on TCRB nucleotide sequences, was used to measure repertoire sharing. TCRdb obtained this table from immuneACCESS and retained in-frame rearrangements with V and J assigned. These tables miss some clones; where compared with another copy, unresolved V genes account for less than half of the shortfall, and the remainder is unexplained. The D gene and trimming were derived from the DNA, and the V and J assignments and clone size from that table. This sample holds about 160,000 clones; roughly 9.1% were observed only once. The top ten clonotypes cover over 2% of the sample.

Regarding this clone: Its antigen has not been determined. Nothing much larger sits one base from this clone, and base qualities are not available.

The chain joins TRBV2 to TRBJ2-1; the D segment could be TRBD2, given 5 matching bases. The clonotype was recovered from a woman aged 18-29 years in good health. The sequenced sample was central memory CD4+ T cells from blood. The DNA sequence reads TGTGCCAGCAGGGTGCGGGATGAGCAGTTCTTC. It translates as CASRVRDEQFF. Beyond the CDR3, the reference TRBV2 and TRBJ2-1 genes provide the residues; the full variable domain reads: EPEVTQTPSHQVTQMGQEVILRCVPISNHLYFYWYRQILGQKVEFLVSFYNNEISEKSEIFDDQFSVERPDGSNFTLKIRSTKLEDSAMYFCASRVRDEQFFGPGTRLTVL.